This T cell receptor (beta chain) was identified during a study of vaccination and CD4 T cells after COVID-19. Looking at the study overall: The stimulating agents, overlapping spike peptides, came from SARS-CoV-2, HCoV-NL63, HCoV-OC43 and HCoV-229E. Study-level results: The median count of SARS-CoV-2-reactive clonotypes rose from around 21 to 38, not significantly.

Sequencing of the DNA from cultured CD4+ T cells was carried out with the Oncomine TCR Beta short-read assay. After culture, CD4+ T cells served as the source for genomic DNA extraction. TCRdb reprocessed the PCR reads via MiXCR and lists one record per CDR3 protein. The repertoire holds more than 20,000 distinct CDR3 sequences, with about 48% as singletons. This clonotype was seen more than once but under ten times. Its antigen is unknown. Trimming pared 3 bases from V and 3 bases from J, leaving 5 bases between. The CDR3 has 12 amino acids. CDR1 is SGHDN and CDR2 is FVKESK in the germline V gene. The treatment here: approximately 10-day PBMC culture with coronavirus spike peptide pools or control peptides (ViraFEST assay). Positivity by PCR occurred from March to December 2020, a period that predated US Alpha, Beta and Delta variants.

The rearrangement joins TRBV14 to TRBJ1-2; D gene unclear. The sample taken for sequencing was CD4+ T cells from blood, cultured in vitro. This clonotype was obtained from a human donor who had recovered from COVID-19. The CDR3 spells CASSQSDYGYTF. As DNA, the CDR3 is TGTGCCAGCAGCCAGTCGGACTATGGCTACACCTTC.